The 3 T cell receptor beta chains given below trace back to one sample, sequenced in a study of siplizumab effects on memory and regulatory T cells. Sequencing was performed with immunoSEQ multiplex PCR; in TCRdb, only in-frame clones are kept and a portion is missing. The sample records more than 95,000 clones, 93% being singletons. Sequencing was carried out using Tregs sorted from blood. These receptors all come from a human donor in good health.

This clone has only one observation. The gene calls are TRBV12-5 and TRBJ2-2; D uncertain. V was clipped by 6 bases and J by 8 bases, with 13 bases between them. The CDR3 length is 13 residues. Germline values: CDR1 LGHNT, CDR2 FRNRAP. The CDR3 sequence: CASGPLPGGELFF. CDR3 in DNA: TGTGCTAGTGGGCCGCTTCCTGGGGGGGAGCTGTTTTTT.

This clone occurred once. V gene TRBV7-8 combines with J gene TRBJ2-7; a weak D match, TRBD1 (5 bases). CDR1 and CDR2 (germline): SGHVS, FQNEAQ. The V and J ends lost 1 base and 3 bases respectively, with 7 bases between them. CDR3 length: 13 residues. The CDR3: CASSLGQIYEQYF. CDR3 DNA sequence: TGTGCCAGCAGCTTAGGACAGATCTACGAGCAGTACTTC.

The chain recombines TRBV18 with TRBJ2-5; TRBD2 aligns across 8 bases. This CDR3 comprises 14 residues. CDR1 KGHSH and CDR2 LQKENI come from the germline V gene. V lost 5 bases and J lost 5; bases outside the gene matches: 7. CDR3 in amino acids: CASSLTSVLETQYF. The CDR3 nucleotides read TGTGCCAGCTCATTGACTAGCGTGCTGGAGACCCAGTACTTC.